A single count supports the clone carrying this T cell receptor beta chain. The target antigen is unknown. Trimming took off 4 bases at V and 1 base at J, with 14 bases between the two ends. The CDR3 has 16 residues. Germline CDR1 SGHVS, CDR2 FNYEAQ. The repertoire was sequenced with immunoSEQ multiplex PCR; TCRdb's copy has only in-frame clones and lacks some. The sample yields roughly 150,000 clones, more than 90% seen once. This sample stems from a study of T cell responses to AZD1222 COVID-19 vaccine. Points from the study as a whole: Donors in the cohort were predominantly white British and more often female, and clonal diversity was possibly underestimated.

This receptor was taken from an adult who received the AZD1222 COVID-19 vaccine. The input for sequencing was peripheral blood, taken 28 days after the second AZD1222 dose. The rearrangement links TRBV7-6 to TRBJ1-3; D might be TRBD1 (6 bases). This CDR3 is CASSSPYGTSGNTIYF. The CDR3 nucleotides are TGTGCCAGCAGCTCTCCTTACGGGACATCTGGAAACACCATATATTTT.